Presented here are 30 T cell receptor beta chains from one specimen sequenced in a study of response to subunit inactivated influenza vaccine (dated 2018 in TCRdb). The library was generated by RT-PCR. The data were produced on an Illumina HiSeq 2500. TCRdb itself trimmed the public reads at Q25 with fastp, ran MiXCR and retained productive beta chains. Each entry merges the rows of one CDR3 protein and shows their most common DNA and genes. The sample table holds under 550,000 distinct CDR3 sequences, of which about 8% were seen once. The top ten clonotypes cover 10% to 15% of the sample. The specimen comprised PBMCs from blood, sampled about 23 months after vaccination. These receptors were collected from a man aged 45 to 70 who received an inactivated influenza vaccine. Donor details come from another sample of the same person, matched by shared clones.

This clonotype was observed many times. This chain connects TRBV12-3 or TRBV12-4 to TRBJ2-1; 7 bases map to TRBD2. Trimming took 3 bases from V and 3 from J; bases not matched to a gene: 5. The CDR3 extends over 15 amino acids. The DNA of the CDR3 is TGTGCCAGCAGTTTTACAGCGGGACTCTACAATGAGCAGTTCTTC. It translates to CASSFTAGLYNEQFF.

This clonotype was recorded at least ten times. V is TRBV12-3 or TRBV12-4 and J is TRBJ1-4; D unresolved. V was clipped by 2 bases and J by 3 bases, with 10 bases between them. The CDR3 sequence is 15 residues long. The CDR3 sequence is CASSLSGLANEKLFF. The DNA for the CDR3 is TGTGCCAGCAGTTTATCTGGGTTGGCTAATGAAAAACTGTTTTTT.

Note on this clonotype: Compared with germline, one end of the junction differs, possibly owing to a read error. The chain joins TRBV5-1 to TRBJ2-1, with TRBD2 as a possible D gene (7 bases). Germline lookup yields CDR1 SGHRS and CDR2 YFSETQ. This CDR3 is 15 amino acids long. This CDR3 reads CASCLGGQANNEQFF. CDR3 nucleotide sequence: TGCGCCAGCTGCTTGGGGGGGCAGGCGAACAATGAGCAGTTCTTC.

The CDR3 is CASSTAPGSYNSPLHF. As DNA, the CDR3 is TGTGCCAGCAGCACAGCCCCGGGAAGCTATAATTCACCCCTCCACTTT. The chain links TRBV7-2 to TRBJ1-6; D is undetermined. CDR1 and CDR2 (germline): SGHTA, FQGNSA. Trimming left V 5 bases short and J 3 bases short, with 14 bases between. The CDR3 loop spans 16 amino acids. Variable domain in full (rest from reference TRBV7-2 and TRBJ1-6): GAGVSQSPSNKVTEKGKDVELRCDPISGHTALYWYRQSLGQGLEFLIYFQGNSAPDKSGLPSDRFSAERTGGSVSTLTIQRTQQEDSAVYLCASSTAPGSYNSPLHFGNGTRLTVT.

Written as DNA, the CDR3 is TGTGCCTGGAGCCAATTCCGGGACAGGGGGCCCCAAGAGACCCAGTACTTC. This translates into CAWSQFRDRGPQETQYF. This chain links TRBV30 with TRBJ2-5; TRBD1 matches at 12 bases. Germline assignment: CDR1 GTSNPN and CDR2 SVGIG (reference sequence). J gave up 1 base and V 3 bases, and 9 bases lay outside the gene matches. CDR3 length: 17 residues.

This clonotype turned up a few times. This chain links TRBV15 with TRBJ2-5; 8 bases align to TRBD1. The germline gives CDR1 LNHNV, CDR2 YYDKDF (reference sequence). The V segment lost 7 bases and the J segment 9 bases; nucleotides outside the gene matches: 10. The CDR3 spans 13 residues. DNA of the CDR3: TGTGCCACCAACGACAGGGGTTGGGATTCCCAGTACTTC. Its translation is CATNDRGWDSQYF.

The chain carries TRBV5-1 and TRBJ1-1; D possibly corresponds to TRBD1 (5 bases). Germline V CDR1 and CDR2: SGHRS, YFSETQ. The length of the CDR3 is 11 residues. V was shortened by 4 bases and J by 7 bases, with 8 bases between the two germline ends. CDR3 amino acids: CASSRRGEAFF. The CDR3 region has the DNA TGCGCCAGCAGCCGGAGGGGTGAAGCTTTCTTT.

This clonotype was seen a handful of times. The chain recombines TRBV9 with TRBJ1-4; D is undetermined. Per germline, CDR1 SGDLS and CDR2 YYNGEE. The CDR3 runs to 15 residues. Between the trimmed V and J ends, which lost 0 bases and 5 bases, there was a span of 11 bases. CDR3 region: CASSVDGRLNEKLFF. DNA for the CDR3: TGTGCCAGCAGCGTAGATGGCAGGCTGAATGAAAAACTGTTTTTT.

This clonotype was picked up many times. The genes are TRBV12-3 or TRBV12-4 and TRBJ2-7; TRBD1 matches at 11 bases. CDR3 length equals 13 residues. V shed 5 bases and J 9 bases; nucleotides not matched to a gene: 6. The CDR3 spells CASSKGTGGRQYF. DNA for the CDR3: TGTGCCAGCAGTAAAGGGACAGGGGGACGGCAGTACTTC.

At least ten counts were recorded for this clonotype. This chain links TRBV5-1 with TRBJ2-1; 7 bases line up with TRBD1. The V gene end was trimmed by 1 base and the J gene end by 3 bases; junction bases not matched to a gene: 4. The CDR3 consists of 15 residues. CDR1 and CDR2 (germline): SGHRS, YFSETQ. The CDR3 DNA follows: TGCGCCAGCAGCTTGTCGACAGGGATCTACAATGAGCAGTTCTTC. Its translation is CASSLSTGIYNEQFF.

The rearrangement uses TRBV3-1 and TRBJ2-7; D may be TRBD2 (6 bases). The CDR3 sequence is 14 residues long. The V gene's germline CDR1 is LGHDT and CDR2 YNNKEL (reference sequence). V lost 6 bases and J lost 6, with 18 bases in between. CDR3 protein: CASRAGTYITEQYF. As DNA, the CDR3 is TGTGCCAGCAGGGCCGGGACTTACATCACCGAGCAGTACTTC.

The chain combines TRBV5-1 with TRBJ2-1; 7 bases are shared with TRBD1. The ends lost 1 base at V and 7 bases at J; junction bases unmatched: 5. Germline V gene sequence: CDR1 SGHRS, CDR2 YFSETQ. The CDR3 covers 14 residues. The CDR3 DNA reads TGCGCCAGCAGCTTGACCTACAGGGGAAATGAGCAGTTCTTC. Protein sequence: CASSLTYRGNEQFF.

This clonotype occurred many times. The chain is built from TRBV6-1 and TRBJ1-6, with a weak D call TRBD1 (6 bases). Deletions cut 6 bases from V and 10 bases from J, with 16 bases between. This CDR3 spans 14 amino acids. Germline CDR1 and CDR2: MNHNS and SASEGT. The CDR3 DNA reads TGTGCCAGCAGACACCAGGGGAAGGGGTCACCCCTCCACTTT. Its protein is CASRHQGKGSPLHF.

This clonotype was counted many times. The chain carries TRBV18 and TRBJ1-5; no definite D call. CDR1 is KGHSH, CDR2 LQKENI, per germline. The CDR3 runs to 15 residues. The ends were cut back, 3 bases at V and 3 bases at J, with 12 bases in the middle. The CDR3: CASSPAWGNNQPQHF. For the CDR3, the DNA is TGTGCCAGCTCACCGGCGTGGGGAAACAATCAGCCCCAGCATTTT.

This chain joins TRBV6-2 or TRBV6-3 and TRBJ2-1; 9 nucleotides match TRBD2. Germline CDR1 is MNHEY and CDR2 is SVGEGT. V lost 0 bases and J lost 4; bases outside the gene matches: 7. The CDR3 has 17 residues. The CDR3 nucleotides are TGTGCCAGCAGTTACTCGAGTTCAGCGGGGGGTTACAATGAGCAGTTCTTC. This sequence encodes CASSYSSSAGGYNEQFF.

This clonotype came up a few times. The rearrangement joins TRBV5-1 to TRBJ2-3; TRBD2 agrees at 11 bases. The CDR3 runs 18 residues. Unmatched junction bases numbered 6, after V lost 0 bases and J lost 0 bases. The germline V gene has CDR1 SGHRS and CDR2 YFSETQ. The CDR3 is CASSLAASGRTSTDTQYF. CDR3 DNA sequence: TGCGCCAGCAGCTTGGCGGCTAGCGGGAGGACTAGCACAGATACGCAGTATTTT.

With respect to this clonotype: Just one base apart from a much larger clone, this may be a read error. The chain combines TRBV7-9 with TRBJ2-3; unclear D gene. The CDR3 extends over 12 amino acids. Germline CDR1 is SEHNR and CDR2 is FQNEAQ (reference sequence). The V gene lost 5 bases and the J gene lost 2 bases, with 5 bases spanning the gap. CDR3 residues: CASSAYTDTQYF. The CDR3 bases are TGTGCCAGCAGCGCCTACACAGATACGCAGTATTTT.

The chain couples TRBV29-1 to TRBJ1-1, with D perhaps TRBD1 (5 bases). The CDR3 sequence is 15 residues long. The germline gives CDR1 SQVTM, CDR2 ANQGSEA. V lost 3 bases and J 1 base, leaving 15 bases between the germline ends. CDR3 sequence reads: CSVDSRVRRNTEAFF. The DNA of the CDR3 is TGCAGCGTTGATTCCAGGGTGAGGCGGAACACTGAAGCTTTCTTT.

This chain uses TRBV6-1 with TRBJ2-7; 9 bases match TRBD2. Germline CDR1 is MNHNS and CDR2 is SASEGT. This CDR3 is built from 14 residues. Unmatched junction bases numbered 5, after V lost 6 bases and J lost 2 bases. DNA of the CDR3: TGTGCCAGCAGAGTGCTAGCGGGGCCCTACGAGCAGTACTTC. This gives the protein CASRVLAGPYEQYF.

This rearrangement joins TRBV28 to TRBJ2-3; 9 bases match TRBD2. After removal of 3 bases from V and 5 bases from J, the junction contained 6 bases not matched to a gene. This CDR3 spans 15 amino acids. Germline values: CDR1 MDHEN, CDR2 SYDVKM. CDR3 sequence reads: CASSFSSGGLDTQYF. CDR3 coding DNA: TGTGCCAGCAGTTTTAGTAGCGGGGGTTTAGATACGCAGTATTTT.

This clonotype came up many times. The V and J genes are TRBV14 and TRBJ2-3, with D possibly matching TRBD1 (6 bases). The CDR3 sequence is 16 residues long. V gave up 0 bases and J gave up 0 bases, with 10 bases separating them. CDR1 and CDR2 from the germline V gene are SGHDN and FVKESK. The CDR3 is CASSQDRTASTDTQYF. The DNA of the CDR3 is TGTGCCAGCAGCCAAGATCGGACAGCGAGCACAGATACGCAGTATTTT.

The genes are TRBV6-2 or TRBV6-3 and TRBJ2-7; D gene ambiguous. This CDR3 region has 16 residues. The V gene's germline CDR1 is MNHEY and CDR2 SVGEGT. V gave up 5 bases and J gave up 4 bases, with 21 bases separating them. The CDR3 sequence: CASSPAAHVGSYEQYF. The CDR3 nucleotides read TGTGCCAGCAGTCCAGCAGCCCATGTGGGGTCATACGAGCAGTACTTC.

There are many counts of this clonotype. The rearrangement joins TRBV5-1 to TRBJ2-1; D gene uncertain. V lost 5 bases and J lost 0, with 9 bases in between. CDR3 size: 14 residues. The germline V gene has CDR1 SGHRS and CDR2 YFSETQ. DNA for the CDR3: TGCGCCAGCAGGGAGATAAGCTCCTACAATGAGCAGTTCTTC. Encoded protein: CASREISSYNEQFF.

J is TRBJ2-7 and V is TRBV7-2, with TRBD1 as a possible D gene (6 bases). Germline V gene lookup returns CDR1 SGHTA and CDR2 FQGNSA. V was pared by 5 bases and J by 6 bases, with 17 bases between. The CDR3 has 14 residues. CDR3 nucleotides: TGTGCCAGCAGCACTAAATACAGGGATAGCGAGCAGTACTTC. Translation: CASSTKYRDSEQYF.

This clonotype was counted only a few times. V gene TRBV2 combines with J gene TRBJ2-7; 8 bases are shared with TRBD2. Germline trimming cut 6 bases from V and 5 bases from J; bases unmatched to any gene: 3. The CDR3 is 12 residues long. CDR1 and CDR2 (germline): SNHLY, FYNNEI. The CDR3 DNA is TGTGCCAGCAGGCGGGAGGCCAACGAGCAGTACTTC. Protein product: CASRREANEQYF. Looking up the rest from reference TRBV2 and TRBJ2-7 gives the full variable domain: EPEVTQTPSHQVTQMGQEVILRCVPISNHLYFYWYRQILGQKVEFLVSFYNNEISEKSEIFDDQFSVERPDGSNFTLKIRSTKLEDSAMYFCASRREANEQYFGPGTRLTVT.

Only a few counts were recorded for this clonotype. The chain couples TRBV24-1 to TRBJ1-5, with D perhaps TRBD1 (5 bases). Germline V gives CDR1 KGHDR, CDR2 SFDVKD. The CDR3 extends over 14 amino acids. The germline V and J ends were trimmed by 4 bases and 3 bases, with 9 bases remaining between them. As DNA, the CDR3 is TGTGCCACCAGTGACTTGACAGTCAATCAGCCCCAGCATTTT. It encodes CATSDLTVNQPQHF.

This clonotype came up many times. The chain combines TRBV10-3 with TRBJ2-1, with TRBD2 matching over 12 bases. This CDR3 comprises 14 residues. With 4 bases clipped from V and 5 bases from J, the junction kept 0 bases outside the gene matches. Germline V gives CDR1 ENHRY, CDR2 SYGVKD. As DNA, the CDR3 is TGTGCCATCAGTGGGACTAGCGGGAACAATGAGCAGTTCTTC. This codes for CAISGTSGNNEQFF.

This clonotype was detected only a few times. V gene TRBV6-1 combines with J gene TRBJ1-1, with D possibly matching TRBD1 (6 bases). Germline CDR1 MNHNS, CDR2 SASEGT. Trimming stripped 6 bases from V and 7 bases from J, with 15 bases between. The CDR3 consists of 13 residues. Written as DNA, the CDR3 is TGTGCCAGCAGCGCCGGACAGTCCCGTGAAGCTTTCTTT. Its translation: CASSAGQSREAFF.

This clonotype has more than one count but fewer than ten. The V and J genes are TRBV4-2 and TRBJ2-4; 8 bases align to TRBD2. Unmatched junction bases numbered 7, after V lost 0 bases and J lost 6 bases. The length of the CDR3 is 16 residues. The germline V gene encodes CDR1 LGHNA and CDR2 YNFKEQ. The CDR3 nucleotides are TGTGCCAGCAGCCAAGACTATGCTGGGACTAGAAACATTCAGTACTTC. Encoded protein: CASSQDYAGTRNIQYF.

This clonotype was counted ten times or more. This chain uses TRBV20-1 with TRBJ2-1, with 13 bases lining up with TRBD2. The germline gives CDR1 DFQATT, CDR2 SNEGSKA (reference sequence). Trimming removed 6 bases from V and 4 bases from J; junction bases left unmatched: 6. The CDR3 consists of 15 residues. The CDR3 region is CSAHLGLAGYNEQFF. The CDR3 nucleotides read TGCAGTGCGCACCTGGGACTAGCGGGGTACAATGAGCAGTTCTTC.